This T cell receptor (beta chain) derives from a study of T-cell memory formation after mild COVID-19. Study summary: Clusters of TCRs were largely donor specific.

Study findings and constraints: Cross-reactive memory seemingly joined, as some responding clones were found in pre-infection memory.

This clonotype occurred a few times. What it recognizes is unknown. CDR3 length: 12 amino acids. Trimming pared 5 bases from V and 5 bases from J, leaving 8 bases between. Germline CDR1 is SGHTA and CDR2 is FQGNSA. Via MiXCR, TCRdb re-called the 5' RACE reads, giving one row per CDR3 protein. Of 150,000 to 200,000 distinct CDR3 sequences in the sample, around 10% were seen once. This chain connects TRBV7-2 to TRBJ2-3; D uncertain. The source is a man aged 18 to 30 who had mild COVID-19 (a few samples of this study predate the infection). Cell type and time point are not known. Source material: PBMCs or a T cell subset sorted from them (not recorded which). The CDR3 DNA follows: TGTGCCAGCAGCGGTTCAATAGATACGCAGTATTTT. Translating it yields CASSGSIDTQYF.